These T cell receptor beta chains were read from a single sample in a study of blood T cell repertoires in COVID-19. Clones were read by immunoSEQ multiplex PCR, and TCRdb kept only the in-frame ones, dropping some. Here the sample spans hundreds of thousands of clones, 87% being singletons. The material sequenced was peripheral blood. The receptors here all came from a woman between 18 and 29 years old who had recovered from COVID-19. Both conserved end residues are part of each CDR3. A D gene is named only where the DNA matches it firmly. Clone size appears in some rows only: once, few, many, or a class for an expanded clone.

TRBV7-6	TRBD2	-	TRBJ2-7	14	CASSLGTSDYEQYF	TGTGCCAGCAGCTTGGGGACTAGCGACTACGAGCAGTACTTC
TRBV30	TRBD1	-	TRBJ2-2	14	CAWKRGQSGGELFF	TGTGCCTGGAAAAGGGGGCAGTCGGGCGGGGAGCTGTTTTTT
TRBV5-1	TRBD2	-	TRBJ2-1	15	CASSLTSGKSNEQFF	TGCGCCAGCAGCTTAACTAGCGGGAAATCAAATGAGCAGTTCTTC
TRBV9	-	-	TRBJ2-3	17	CASSVDVRILSGDTQYF	TGTGCCAGCAGCGTAGATGTGCGGATCCTTAGCGGCGATACGCAGTATTTT
TRBV7-2	-	-	TRBJ1-5	14	CASSHGNSNQPQHF	TGTGCCAGCAGCCACGGGAATAGCAATCAGCCCCAGCATTTT
TRBV30	TRBD1	-	TRBJ1-2	13	CAWTSGQDYGYTF	TGTGCCTGGACCAGCGGACAGGACTATGGCTACACCTTC
TRBV19	TRBD2	-	TRBJ2-7	15	CASSISTSPTYEQYF	TGTGCCAGTAGTATTTCGACTAGCCCGACCTACGAGCAGTACTTC
TRBV7-2	TRBD2	-	TRBJ2-5	17	CASSLGTSGGFQETQYF	TGTGCCAGCAGCTTAGGGACTAGCGGGGGCTTCCAAGAGACCCAGTACTTC
TRBV19	-	once	TRBJ2-1	13	CASSIGPYNEQFF	TGTGCCAGTAGTATAGGGCCCTACAATGAGCAGTTCTTC
TRBV2	-	-	TRBJ1-5	13	CASSGIAGSPQHF	TGTGCCAGCAGTGGTATCGCGGGGTCGCCCCAGCATTTT
TRBV10-3	-	-	TRBJ2-3	15	CAIRSIDLSTDTQYF	TGTGCCATCAGAAGTATAGACTTAAGCACAGATACGCAGTATTTT
TRBV14	TRBD1	once	TRBJ1-6	16	CASSQWTGTRNSPLHF	TGTGCCAGCAGCCAATGGACAGGGACGAGGAATTCACCCCTCCACTTT
TRBV9	TRBD2	-	TRBJ2-1	15	CASSVDVSGYNEQFF	TGTGCCAGCAGCGTTGACGTTAGCGGGTACAATGAGCAGTTCTTC
TRBV7-9	TRBD1	-	TRBJ2-7	17	CASSSLTGTGLPYEQYF	TGTGCCAGCAGCTCCCTTACAGGGACAGGGCTCCCATACGAGCAGTACTTC
TRBV11-2	TRBD2	-	TRBJ2-1	17	CASSPGLAGEILKEQFF	TGTGCCAGCAGCCCGGGACTAGCGGGAGAAATATTGAAGGAGCAGTTCTTC
TRBV6-5	-	-	TRBJ1-2	15	CASIRMAGADYGYTF	TGTGCCAGCATTCGTATGGCAGGGGCCGACTATGGCTACACCTTC
TRBV18	-	-	TRBJ2-5	15	CASSPPIQGLETQYF	TGTGCCAGCTCACCCCCGATCCAGGGGCTAGAGACCCAGTACTTC
TRBV4-2	-	-	TRBJ2-2	14	CASSQGGGTGELFF	TGTGCCAGCAGCCAAGGGGGAGGCACCGGGGAGCTGTTTTTT
TRBV28	-	few	TRBJ1-1	14	CASSGEPSASEAFF	TGTGCCAGCAGTGGGGAGCCCAGTGCGTCTGAAGCTTTCTTT
TRBV29-1	TRBD2	-	TRBJ2-7	14	CSVETSAYTYEQYF	TGCAGCGTCGAAACTAGCGCGTACACCTACGAGCAGTACTTC
TRBV5-1	-	once	TRBJ2-1	15	CASSSGEVSYNEQFF	TGCGCCAGCAGCTCGGGGGAGGTTTCCTACAATGAGCAGTTCTTC
TRBV15	-	-	TRBJ2-7	13	CATSRASAYEQYF	TGTGCCACCAGCAGGGCTTCAGCCTACGAGCAGTACTTC
TRBV24-1	TRBD1	-	TRBJ2-2	16	CATSDWTGEGTGELFF	TGTGCCACCAGTGACTGGACAGGGGAAGGCACCGGGGAGCTGTTTTTT
TRBV7-3	TRBD1	-	TRBJ1-2	13	CASSEQGVYGYTF	TGTGCCAGCAGCGAACAGGGGGTCTATGGCTACACCTTC
TRBV6-5	-	-	TRBJ2-7	12	CASPSSNYEQYF	TGTGCCAGCCCATCATCCAACTACGAGCAGTACTTC
TRBV9	-	-	TRBJ2-2	17	CASSPYSGDTHTGELFF	TGTGCCAGCAGCCCTTACTCCGGGGACACCCACACCGGGGAGCTGTTTTTT
TRBV5-1	-	-	TRBJ1-1	14	CASSLATGETEAFF	TGCGCCAGCAGCTTGGCAACGGGGGAGACTGAAGCTTTCTTT